This T cell receptor (beta chain) was sequenced in a study of monozygotic twins with inflammatory bowel disease. The study's findings and limits: The authors could not tell different T cell subtypes apart.

No DNA is given; TCRdb re-called the 5' RACE reads and lists each CDR3 protein once. This listing includes a few hundred thousand distinct CDR3 sequences. Comment on this clonotype: Antigen specificity is unknown.

The CDR3 consists of 15 residues. The germline CDR1 and CDR2 sequences are DFQATT and SNEGSKA (reference sequence). The V call is TRBV20-1, the J call TRBJ2-3; lacking DNA, the TRBD1 call made by TCRdb goes unchecked. The sample comprised blood. The receptor comes from a human donor with ulcerative colitis or Crohn's disease, or a healthy co-twin of an affected twin (not recorded which). CDR3: CSDVNRAGSTDTQYF.